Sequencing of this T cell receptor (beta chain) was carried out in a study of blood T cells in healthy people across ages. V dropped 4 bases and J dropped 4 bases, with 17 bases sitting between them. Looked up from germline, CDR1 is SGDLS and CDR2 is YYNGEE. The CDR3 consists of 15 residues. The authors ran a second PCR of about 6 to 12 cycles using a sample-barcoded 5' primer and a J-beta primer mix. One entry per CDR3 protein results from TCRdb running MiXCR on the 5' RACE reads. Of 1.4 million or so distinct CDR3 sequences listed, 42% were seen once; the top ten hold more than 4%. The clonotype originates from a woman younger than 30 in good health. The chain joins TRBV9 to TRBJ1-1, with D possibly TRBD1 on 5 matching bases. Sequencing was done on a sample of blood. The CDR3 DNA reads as TGTGCCAGCAGCCCCATCCCAGGAGGGGTCACTGAAGCTTTCTTT. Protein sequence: CASSPIPGGVTEAFF. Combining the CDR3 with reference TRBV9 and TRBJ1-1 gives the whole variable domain DSGVTQTPKHLITATGQRVTLRCSPRSGDLSVYWYQQSLDQGLQFLIQYYNGEERAKGNILERFSAQQFPDLHSELNLSSLELGDSALYFCASSPIPGGVTEAFFGQGTRLTVV.